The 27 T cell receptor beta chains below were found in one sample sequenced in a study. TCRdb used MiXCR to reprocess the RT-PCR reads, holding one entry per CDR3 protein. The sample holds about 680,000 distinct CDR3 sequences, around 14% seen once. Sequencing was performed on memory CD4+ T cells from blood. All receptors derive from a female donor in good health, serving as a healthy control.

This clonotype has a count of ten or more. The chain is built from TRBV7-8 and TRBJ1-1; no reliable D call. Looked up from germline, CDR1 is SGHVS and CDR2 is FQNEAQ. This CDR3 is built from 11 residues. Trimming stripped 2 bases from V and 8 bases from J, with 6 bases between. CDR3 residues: CASSLRREAFF. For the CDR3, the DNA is TGTGCCAGCAGCTTAAGACGGGAAGCTTTCTTT.

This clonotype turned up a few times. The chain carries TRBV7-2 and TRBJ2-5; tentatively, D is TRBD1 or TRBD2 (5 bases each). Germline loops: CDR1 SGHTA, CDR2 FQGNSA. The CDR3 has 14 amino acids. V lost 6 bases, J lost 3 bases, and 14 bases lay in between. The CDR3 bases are TGTGCCAGCAGTCCGAACCGGGGCGAAGAGACCCAGTACTTC. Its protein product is CASSPNRGEETQYF.

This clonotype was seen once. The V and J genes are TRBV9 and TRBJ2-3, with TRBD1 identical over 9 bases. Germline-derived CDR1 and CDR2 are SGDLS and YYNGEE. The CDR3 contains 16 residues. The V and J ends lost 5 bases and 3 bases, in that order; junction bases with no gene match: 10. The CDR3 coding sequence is TGTGCCAGCAGAGGGAGCACAGGGGGCGAAACAGATACGCAGTATTTT. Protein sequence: CASRGSTGGETDTQYF.

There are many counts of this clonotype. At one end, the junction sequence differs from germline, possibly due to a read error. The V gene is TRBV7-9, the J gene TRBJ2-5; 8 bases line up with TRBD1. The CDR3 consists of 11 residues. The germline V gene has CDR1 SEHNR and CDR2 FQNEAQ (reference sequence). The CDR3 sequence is CASSHEGQVGF. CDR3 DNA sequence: TGTGCCAGCAGCCACGAGGGACAGGTCGGCTTC.

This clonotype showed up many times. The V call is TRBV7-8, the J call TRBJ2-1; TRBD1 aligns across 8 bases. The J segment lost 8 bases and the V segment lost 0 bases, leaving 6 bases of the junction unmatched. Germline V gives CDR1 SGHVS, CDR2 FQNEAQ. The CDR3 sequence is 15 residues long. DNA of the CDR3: TGTGCCAGCAGCTTAGCACAGGGGGTGAGCGATGAGCAGTTCTTC. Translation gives CASSLAQGVSDEQFF.

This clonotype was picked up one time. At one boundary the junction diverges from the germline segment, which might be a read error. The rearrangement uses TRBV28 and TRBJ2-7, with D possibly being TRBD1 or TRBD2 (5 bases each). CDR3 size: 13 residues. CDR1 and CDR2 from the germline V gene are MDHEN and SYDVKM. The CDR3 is CASSFPGTYEQNF. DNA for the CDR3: TGTGCCAGCAGTTTCCCGGGGACCTACGAGCAGAACTTC.

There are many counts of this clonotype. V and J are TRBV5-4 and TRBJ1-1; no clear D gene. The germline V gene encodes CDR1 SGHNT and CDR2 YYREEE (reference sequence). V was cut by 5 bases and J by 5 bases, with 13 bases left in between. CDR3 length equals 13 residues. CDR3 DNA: TGTGCCAGCAGTTTAGAGCGTAGGACTGAAGCTTTCTTT. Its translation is CASSLERRTEAFF.

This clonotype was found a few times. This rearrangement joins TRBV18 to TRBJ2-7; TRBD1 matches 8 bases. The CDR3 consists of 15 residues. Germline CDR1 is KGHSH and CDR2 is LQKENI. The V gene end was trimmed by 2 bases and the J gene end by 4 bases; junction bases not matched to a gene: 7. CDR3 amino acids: CASSPSSQGAYEQYF. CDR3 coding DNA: TGTGCCAGCTCACCATCATCGCAGGGGGCTTACGAGCAGTACTTC.

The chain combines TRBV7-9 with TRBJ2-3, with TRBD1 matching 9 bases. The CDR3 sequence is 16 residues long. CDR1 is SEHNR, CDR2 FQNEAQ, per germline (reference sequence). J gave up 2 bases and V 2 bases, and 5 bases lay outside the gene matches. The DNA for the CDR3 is TGTGCCAGCAGCTTACCTGGACAGGGGTACACAGATACGCAGTATTTT. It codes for CASSLPGQGYTDTQYF.

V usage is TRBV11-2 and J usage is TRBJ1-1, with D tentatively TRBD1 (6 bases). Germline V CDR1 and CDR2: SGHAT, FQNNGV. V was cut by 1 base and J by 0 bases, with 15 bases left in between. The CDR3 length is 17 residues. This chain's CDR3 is CASSLVPGGQLNTEAFF. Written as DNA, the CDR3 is TGTGCCAGCAGCTTAGTCCCCGGGGGGCAGTTGAACACTGAAGCTTTCTTT.

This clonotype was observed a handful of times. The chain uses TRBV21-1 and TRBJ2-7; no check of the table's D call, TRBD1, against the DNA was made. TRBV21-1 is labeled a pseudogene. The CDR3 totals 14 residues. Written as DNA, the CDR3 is TGTGCCAGCGTCTCGGGGACAGACCTTTGGGAGCAGTACTTC. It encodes CASVSGTDLWEQYF.

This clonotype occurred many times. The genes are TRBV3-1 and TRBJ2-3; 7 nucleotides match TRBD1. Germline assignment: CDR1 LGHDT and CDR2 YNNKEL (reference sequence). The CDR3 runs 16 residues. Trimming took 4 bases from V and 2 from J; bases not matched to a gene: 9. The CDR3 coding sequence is TGTGCCAGCAGCCCCACCCTCGGGACAGACACAGATACGCAGTATTTT. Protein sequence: CASSPTLGTDTDTQYF.

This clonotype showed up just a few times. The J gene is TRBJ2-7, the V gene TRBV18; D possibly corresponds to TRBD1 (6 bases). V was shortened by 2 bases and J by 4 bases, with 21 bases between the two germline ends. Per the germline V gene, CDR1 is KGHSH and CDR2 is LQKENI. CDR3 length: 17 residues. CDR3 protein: CASSPFEIQTGHYEQYF. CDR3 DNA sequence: TGTGCCAGCTCACCATTTGAGATCCAAACAGGGCATTACGAGCAGTACTTC.

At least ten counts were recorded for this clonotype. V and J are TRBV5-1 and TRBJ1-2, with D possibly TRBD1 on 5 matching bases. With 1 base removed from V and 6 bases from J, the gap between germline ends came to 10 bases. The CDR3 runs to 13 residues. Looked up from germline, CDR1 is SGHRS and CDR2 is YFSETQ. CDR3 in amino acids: CASSLTGGDGYTF. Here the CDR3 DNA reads TGCGCCAGCAGCTTGACCGGGGGGGATGGCTACACCTTC.

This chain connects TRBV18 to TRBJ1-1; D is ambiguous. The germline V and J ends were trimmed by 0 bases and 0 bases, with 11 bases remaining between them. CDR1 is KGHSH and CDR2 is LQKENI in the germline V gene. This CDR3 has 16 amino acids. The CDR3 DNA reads TGTGCCAGCTCACCACCCAAAGGGTCAATGAACACTGAAGCTTTCTTT. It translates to CASSPPKGSMNTEAFF.

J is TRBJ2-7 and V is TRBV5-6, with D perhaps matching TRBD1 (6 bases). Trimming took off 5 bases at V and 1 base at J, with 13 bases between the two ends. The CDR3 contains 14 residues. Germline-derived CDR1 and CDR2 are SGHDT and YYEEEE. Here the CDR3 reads CASSRYRDSYEQYF. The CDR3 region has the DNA TGTGCCAGCAGTCGGTACAGGGATTCCTACGAGCAGTACTTC.

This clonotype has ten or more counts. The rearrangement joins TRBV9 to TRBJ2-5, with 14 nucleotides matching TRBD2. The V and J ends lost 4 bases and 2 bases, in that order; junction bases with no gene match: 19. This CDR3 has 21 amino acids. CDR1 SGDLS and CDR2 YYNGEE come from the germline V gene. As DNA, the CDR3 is TGTGCCAGCAGCCCCCACATCCCGACTAGCGGGGGGGCGATTTGGCAAGAGACCCAGTACTTC. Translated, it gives CASSPHIPTSGGAIWQETQYF.

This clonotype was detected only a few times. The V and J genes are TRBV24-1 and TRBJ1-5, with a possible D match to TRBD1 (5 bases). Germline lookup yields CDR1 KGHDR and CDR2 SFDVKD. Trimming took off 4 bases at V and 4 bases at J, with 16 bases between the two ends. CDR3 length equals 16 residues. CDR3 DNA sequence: TGTGCCACCAGTGACTCGGGGGGGGATCGGAATCAGCCCCAGCATTTT. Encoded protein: CATSDSGGDRNQPQHF.

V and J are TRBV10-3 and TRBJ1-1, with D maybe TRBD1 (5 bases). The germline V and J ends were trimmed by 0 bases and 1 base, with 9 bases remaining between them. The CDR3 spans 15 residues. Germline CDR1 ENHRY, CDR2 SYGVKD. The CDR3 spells CAISESLGPNTEAFF. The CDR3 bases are TGTGCCATCAGTGAGTCGCTGGGGCCGAACACTGAAGCTTTCTTT.

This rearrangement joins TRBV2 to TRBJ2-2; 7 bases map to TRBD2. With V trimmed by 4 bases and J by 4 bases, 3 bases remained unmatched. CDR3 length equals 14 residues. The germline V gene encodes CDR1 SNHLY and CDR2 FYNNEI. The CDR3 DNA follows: TGTGCCAGCAGTGGAGCTAGCGGCACCGGGGAGCTGTTTTTT. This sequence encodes CASSGASGTGELFF.

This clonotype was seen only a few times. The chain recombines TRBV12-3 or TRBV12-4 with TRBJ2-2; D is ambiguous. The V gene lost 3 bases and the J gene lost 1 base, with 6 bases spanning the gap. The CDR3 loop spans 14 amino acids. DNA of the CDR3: TGTGCCAGCAGTTTTAGCATGAACACCGGGGAGCTGTTTTTT. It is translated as CASSFSMNTGELFF.

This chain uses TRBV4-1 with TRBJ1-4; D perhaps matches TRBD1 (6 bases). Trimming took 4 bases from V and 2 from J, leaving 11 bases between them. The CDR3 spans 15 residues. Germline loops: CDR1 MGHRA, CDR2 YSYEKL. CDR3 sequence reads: CASSPDRTTNEKLFF. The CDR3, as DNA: TGCGCCAGCAGCCCAGACAGGACCACTAATGAAAAACTGTTTTTT.

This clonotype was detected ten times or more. Here the CDR3 reads CASSLEIPGASGNTIYF. CDR3 nucleotides: TGTGCCAGCAGCTTAGAGATTCCGGGGGCCTCTGGAAACACCATATATTTT. This sequence joins TRBV7-8 and TRBJ1-3; perhaps TRBD1 as D (6 bases). CDR1 is SGHVS, CDR2 FQNEAQ, per germline. The CDR3 is 17 amino acids. Trimming removed 1 base at V and 0 bases at J, with 13 bases between.

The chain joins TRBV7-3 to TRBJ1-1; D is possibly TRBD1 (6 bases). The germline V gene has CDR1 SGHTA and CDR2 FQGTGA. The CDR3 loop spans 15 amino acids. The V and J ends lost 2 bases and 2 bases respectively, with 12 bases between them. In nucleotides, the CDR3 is TGTGCCAGCAGCTTAGAAACAGGGATTAACACTGAAGCTTTCTTT. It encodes CASSLETGINTEAFF. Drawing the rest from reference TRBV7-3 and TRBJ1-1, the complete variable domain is GAGVSQTPSNKVTEKGKYVELRCDPISGHTALYWYRQSLGQGPEFLIYFQGTGAADDSGLPNDRFFAVRPEGSVSTLKIQRTERGDSAVYLCASSLETGINTEAFFGQGTRLTVV.

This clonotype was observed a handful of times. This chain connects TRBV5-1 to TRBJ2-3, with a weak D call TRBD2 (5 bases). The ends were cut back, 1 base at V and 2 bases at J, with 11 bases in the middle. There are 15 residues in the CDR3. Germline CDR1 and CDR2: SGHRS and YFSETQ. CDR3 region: CASSLIPGNTDTQYF. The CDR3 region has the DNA TGCGCCAGCAGCTTGATCCCCGGGAACACAGATACGCAGTATTTT.

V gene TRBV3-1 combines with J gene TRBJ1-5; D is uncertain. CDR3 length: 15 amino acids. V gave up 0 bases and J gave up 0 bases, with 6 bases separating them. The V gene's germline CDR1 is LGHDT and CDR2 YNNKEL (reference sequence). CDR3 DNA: TGTGCCAGCAGCCAAGATATCGGTAGCAATCAGCCCCAGCATTTT. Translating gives CASSQDIGSNQPQHF.

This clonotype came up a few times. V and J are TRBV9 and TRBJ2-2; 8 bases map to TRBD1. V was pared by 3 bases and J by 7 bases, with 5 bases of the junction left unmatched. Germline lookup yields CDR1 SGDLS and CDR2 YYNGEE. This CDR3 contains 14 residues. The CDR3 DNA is TGTGCCAGCAGCGGCGGACAGGGCTTCGGGGAGCTGTTTTTT. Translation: CASSGGQGFGELFF. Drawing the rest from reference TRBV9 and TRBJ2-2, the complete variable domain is DSGVTQTPKHLITATGQRVTLRCSPRSGDLSVYWYQQSLDQGLQFLIQYYNGEERAKGNILERFSAQQFPDLHSELNLSSLELGDSALYFCASSGGQGFGELFFGEGSRLTVL.